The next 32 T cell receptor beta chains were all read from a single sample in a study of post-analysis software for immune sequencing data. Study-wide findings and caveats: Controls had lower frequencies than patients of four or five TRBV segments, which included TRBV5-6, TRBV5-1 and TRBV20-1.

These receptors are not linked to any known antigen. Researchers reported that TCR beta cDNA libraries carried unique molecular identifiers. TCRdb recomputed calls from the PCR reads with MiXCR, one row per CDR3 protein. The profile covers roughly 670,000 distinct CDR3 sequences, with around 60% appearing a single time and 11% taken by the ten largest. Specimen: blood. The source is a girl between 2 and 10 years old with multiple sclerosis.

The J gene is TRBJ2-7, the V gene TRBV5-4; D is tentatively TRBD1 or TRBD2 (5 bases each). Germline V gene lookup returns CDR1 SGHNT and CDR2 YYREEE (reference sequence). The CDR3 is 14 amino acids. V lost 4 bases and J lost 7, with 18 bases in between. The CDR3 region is CASSPGTADREQYF. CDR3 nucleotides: TGTGCCAGCAGCCCCGGGACGGCCGACCGGGAGCAGTACTTC.

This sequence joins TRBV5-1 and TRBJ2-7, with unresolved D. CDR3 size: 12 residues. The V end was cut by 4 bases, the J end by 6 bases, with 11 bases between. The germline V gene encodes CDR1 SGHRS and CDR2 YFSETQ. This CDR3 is CASSQYIGEQYF. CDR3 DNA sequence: TGCGCCAGCAGCCAATACATAGGCGAGCAGTACTTC.

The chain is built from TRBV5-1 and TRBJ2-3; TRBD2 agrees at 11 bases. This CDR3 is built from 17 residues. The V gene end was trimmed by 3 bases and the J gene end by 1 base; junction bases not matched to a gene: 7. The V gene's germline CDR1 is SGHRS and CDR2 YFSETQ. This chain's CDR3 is CASSSPTSGKRTDTQYF. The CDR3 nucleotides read TGCGCCAGCAGCTCGCCGACTAGCGGGAAGCGCACAGATACGCAGTATTTT.

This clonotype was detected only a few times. The CDR3, as DNA: TGCAGCGTTGCAGGGACTCTCGACTATGGCTACACCTTC. It specifies CSVAGTLDYGYTF. The chain has TRBV29-1 and TRBJ1-2; possibly TRBD1 for D (5 bases). The germline gives CDR1 SQVTM, CDR2 ANQGSEA. V lost 4 bases and J lost 3, with 12 bases in between. The CDR3 sequence is 13 residues long.

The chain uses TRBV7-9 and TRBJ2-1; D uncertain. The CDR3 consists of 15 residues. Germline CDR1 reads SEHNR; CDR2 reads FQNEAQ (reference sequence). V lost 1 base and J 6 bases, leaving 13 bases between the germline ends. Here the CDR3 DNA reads TGTGCCAGCAGCTTAGGCAGGACCCCCTCCAATGAGCAGTTCTTC. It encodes CASSLGRTPSNEQFF.

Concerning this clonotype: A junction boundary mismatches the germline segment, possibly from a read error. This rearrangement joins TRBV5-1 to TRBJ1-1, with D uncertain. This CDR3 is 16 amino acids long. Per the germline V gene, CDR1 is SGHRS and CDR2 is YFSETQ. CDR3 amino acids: CASSLAQTSMNAEAFF. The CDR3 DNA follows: TGCGCCAGCAGCTTGGCTCAAACCTCCATGAACGCTGAAGCTTTCTTT.

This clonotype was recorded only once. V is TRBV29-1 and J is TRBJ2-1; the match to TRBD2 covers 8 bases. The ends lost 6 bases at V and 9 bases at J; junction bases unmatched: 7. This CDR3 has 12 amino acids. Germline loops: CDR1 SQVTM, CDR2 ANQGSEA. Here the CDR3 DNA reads TGCAGCGTAGCCTGGCGGGAGGCTGAGCAGTTCTTC. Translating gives CSVAWREAEQFF.

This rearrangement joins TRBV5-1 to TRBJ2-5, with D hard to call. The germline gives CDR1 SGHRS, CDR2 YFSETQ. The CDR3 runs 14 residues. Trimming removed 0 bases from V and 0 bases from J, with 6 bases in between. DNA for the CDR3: TGCGCCAGCAGCTTGGTTTTCCACCAAGAGACCCAGTACTTC. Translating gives CASSLVFHQETQYF.

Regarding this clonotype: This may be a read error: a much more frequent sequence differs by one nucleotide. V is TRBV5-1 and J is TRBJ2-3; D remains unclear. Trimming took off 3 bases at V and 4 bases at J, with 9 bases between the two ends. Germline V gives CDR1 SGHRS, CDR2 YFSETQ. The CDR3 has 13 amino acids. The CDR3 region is CASSSAVADTQYF. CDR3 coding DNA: TGCGCCAGCAGCTCGGCCGTTGCAGATACGCAGTATTTT.

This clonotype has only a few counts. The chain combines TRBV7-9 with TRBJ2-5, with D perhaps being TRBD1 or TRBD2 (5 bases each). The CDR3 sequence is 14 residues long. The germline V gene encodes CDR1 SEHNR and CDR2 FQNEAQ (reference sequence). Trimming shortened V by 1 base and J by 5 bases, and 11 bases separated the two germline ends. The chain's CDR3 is CASSLERQRETQYF. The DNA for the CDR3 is TGTGCCAGCAGCTTAGAGAGACAGCGGGAGACCCAGTACTTC.

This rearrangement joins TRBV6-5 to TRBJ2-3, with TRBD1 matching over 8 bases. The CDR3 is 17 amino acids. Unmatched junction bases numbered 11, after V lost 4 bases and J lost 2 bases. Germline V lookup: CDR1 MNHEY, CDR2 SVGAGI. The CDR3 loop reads CASSSLIRDRITDTQYF. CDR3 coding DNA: TGTGCCAGCAGTTCCCTTATACGGGACAGGATCACAGATACGCAGTATTTT.

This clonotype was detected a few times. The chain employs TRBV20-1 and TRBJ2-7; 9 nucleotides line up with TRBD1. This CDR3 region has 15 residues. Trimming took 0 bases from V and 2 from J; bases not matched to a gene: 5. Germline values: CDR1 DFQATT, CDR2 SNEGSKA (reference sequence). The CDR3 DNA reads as TGCAGTGCTAGAGATCAGGGACAGGGCACCTACGAGCAGTACTTC. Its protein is CSARDQGQGTYEQYF.

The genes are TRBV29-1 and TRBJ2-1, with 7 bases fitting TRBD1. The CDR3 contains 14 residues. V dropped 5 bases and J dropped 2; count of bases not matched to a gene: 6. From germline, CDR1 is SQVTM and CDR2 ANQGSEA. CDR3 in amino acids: CSVSTGTAYNEQFF. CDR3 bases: TGCAGCGTTTCCACCGGGACAGCCTACAATGAGCAGTTCTTC.

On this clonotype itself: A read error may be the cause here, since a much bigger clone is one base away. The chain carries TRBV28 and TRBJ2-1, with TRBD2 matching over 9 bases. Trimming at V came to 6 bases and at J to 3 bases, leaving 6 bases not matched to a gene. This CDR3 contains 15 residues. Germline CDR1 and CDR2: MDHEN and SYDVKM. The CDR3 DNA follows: TGTGCCAGCAGCCCCGGGACTAGCTACTACAATGAGCAGTTCTTC. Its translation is CASSPGTSYYNEQFF.

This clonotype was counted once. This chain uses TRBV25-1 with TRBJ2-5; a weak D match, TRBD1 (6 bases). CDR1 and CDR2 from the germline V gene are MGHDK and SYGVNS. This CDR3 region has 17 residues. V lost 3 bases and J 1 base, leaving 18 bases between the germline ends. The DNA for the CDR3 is TGTGCCAGCAGTGAGCCTGGACAGTTAAGTACCCAAGAGACCCAGTACTTC. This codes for CASSEPGQLSTQETQYF.

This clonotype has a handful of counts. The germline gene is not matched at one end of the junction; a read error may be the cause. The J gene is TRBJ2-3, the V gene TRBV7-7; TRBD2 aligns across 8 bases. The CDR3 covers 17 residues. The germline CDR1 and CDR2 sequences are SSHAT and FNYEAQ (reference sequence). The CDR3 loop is CASSLLPITSGPDTQYF. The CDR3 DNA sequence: TGTGCTAGCAGTTTACTACCAATAACTAGCGGCCCAGATACGCAGTATTTT.

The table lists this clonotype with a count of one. The chain's CDR3 is CASSSLKEFF. For the CDR3, the DNA is TGTGCCAGCAGCTCGTTGAAAGAGTTCTTC. This chain connects TRBV7-9 to TRBJ2-1; no clear D. Trimming removed 4 bases at V and 14 bases at J, with 9 bases between. CDR1 and CDR2 from the germline V gene are SEHNR and FQNEAQ (reference sequence). CDR3 length: 10 amino acids.

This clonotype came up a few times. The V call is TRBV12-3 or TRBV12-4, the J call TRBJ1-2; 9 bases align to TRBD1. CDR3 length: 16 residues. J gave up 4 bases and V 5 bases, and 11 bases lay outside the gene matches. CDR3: CASSAGTGLGPYGYTF. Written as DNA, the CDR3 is TGTGCCAGCAGTGCCGGGACAGGGCTGGGACCCTATGGCTACACCTTC.

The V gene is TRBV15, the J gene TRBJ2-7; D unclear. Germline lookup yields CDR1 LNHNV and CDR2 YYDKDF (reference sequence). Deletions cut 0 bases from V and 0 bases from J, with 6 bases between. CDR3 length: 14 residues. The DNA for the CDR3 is TGTGCCACCAGCAGAGATAGCAGCTCCTACGAGCAGTACTTC. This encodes CATSRDSSSYEQYF. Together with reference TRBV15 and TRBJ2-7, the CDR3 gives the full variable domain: DAMVIQNPRYQVTQFGKPVTLSCSQTLNHNVMYWYQQKSSQAPKLLFHYYDKDFNNEADTPDNFQSRRPNTSFCFLDIRSPGLGDTAMYLCATSRDSSSYEQYFGPGTRLTVT.

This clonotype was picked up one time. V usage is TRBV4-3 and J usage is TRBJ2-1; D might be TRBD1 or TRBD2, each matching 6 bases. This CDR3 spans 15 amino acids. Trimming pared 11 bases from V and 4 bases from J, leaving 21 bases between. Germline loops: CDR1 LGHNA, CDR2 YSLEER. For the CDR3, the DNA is TGCGCCGGCACCCCGGGGGCTAATCGATACAATGAGCAGTTCTTC. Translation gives CAGTPGANRYNEQFF.

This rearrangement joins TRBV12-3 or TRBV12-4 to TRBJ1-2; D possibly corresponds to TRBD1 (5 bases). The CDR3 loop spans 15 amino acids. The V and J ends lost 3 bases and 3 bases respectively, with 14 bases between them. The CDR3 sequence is CASSFEGPGYYGYTF. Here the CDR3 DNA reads TGTGCCAGCAGTTTCGAGGGGCCCGGGTACTATGGCTACACCTTC.

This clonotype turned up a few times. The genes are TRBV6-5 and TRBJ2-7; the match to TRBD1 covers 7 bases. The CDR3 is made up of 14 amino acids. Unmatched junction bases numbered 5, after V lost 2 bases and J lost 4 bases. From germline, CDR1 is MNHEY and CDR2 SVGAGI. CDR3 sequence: CASSYRTGPYEQYF. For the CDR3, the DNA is TGTGCCAGCAGTTACCGGACAGGCCCATACGAGCAGTACTTC.

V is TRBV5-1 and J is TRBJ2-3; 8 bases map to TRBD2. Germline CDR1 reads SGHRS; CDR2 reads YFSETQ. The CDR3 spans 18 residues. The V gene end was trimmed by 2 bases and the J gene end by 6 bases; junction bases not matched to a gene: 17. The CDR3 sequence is CASSFRAGGVSGSDTQYF. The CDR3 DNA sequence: TGCGCCAGCAGCTTCCGGGCGGGAGGTGTATCAGGTTCGGATACGCAGTATTTT.

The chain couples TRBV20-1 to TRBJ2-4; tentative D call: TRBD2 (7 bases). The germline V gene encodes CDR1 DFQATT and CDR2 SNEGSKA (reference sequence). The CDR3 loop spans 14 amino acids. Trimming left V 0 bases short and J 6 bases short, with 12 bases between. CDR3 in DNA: TGCAGTGCTAGAGATGGACAGCGGGGAAACATTCAGTACTTC. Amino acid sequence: CSARDGQRGNIQYF.

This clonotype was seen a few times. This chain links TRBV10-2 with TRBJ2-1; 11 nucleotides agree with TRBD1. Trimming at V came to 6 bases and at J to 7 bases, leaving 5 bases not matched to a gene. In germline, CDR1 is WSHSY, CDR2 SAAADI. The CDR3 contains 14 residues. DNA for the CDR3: TGCGCCAGCAGCGGGACAGGGGGTTCAAATGAGCAGTTCTTC. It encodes CASSGTGGSNEQFF.

CDR3 nucleotides: TGTGCCAGCAGTATGGGATTGCCGGGATCCTATGGCTACACCTTC. Translating it yields CASSMGLPGSYGYTF. The rearrangement joins TRBV12-3 or TRBV12-4 to TRBJ1-2; unclear D gene. V lost 5 bases to trimming and J lost 4 bases, with 17 bases between them. CDR3 length: 15 residues.

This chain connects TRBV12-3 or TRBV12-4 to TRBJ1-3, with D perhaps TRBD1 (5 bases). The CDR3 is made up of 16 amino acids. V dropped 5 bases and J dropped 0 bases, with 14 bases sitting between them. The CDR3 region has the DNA TGTGCCAGCAGTGCACTGTCCGGGGCCTCTGGAAACACCATATATTTT. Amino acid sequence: CASSALSGASGNTIYF.

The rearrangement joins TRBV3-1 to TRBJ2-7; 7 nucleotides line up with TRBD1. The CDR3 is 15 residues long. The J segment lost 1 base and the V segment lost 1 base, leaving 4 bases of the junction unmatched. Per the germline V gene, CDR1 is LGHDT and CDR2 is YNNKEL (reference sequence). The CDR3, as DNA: TGTGCCAGCAGCCAAGGCCCGGGACAGTCCTACGAGCAGTACTTC. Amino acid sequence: CASSQGPGQSYEQYF.

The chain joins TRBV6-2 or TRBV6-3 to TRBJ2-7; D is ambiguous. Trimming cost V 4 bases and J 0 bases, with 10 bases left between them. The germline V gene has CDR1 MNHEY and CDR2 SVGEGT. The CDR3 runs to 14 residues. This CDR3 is CASSSLDVSYEQYF. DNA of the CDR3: TGTGCCAGCAGTTCCCTGGACGTCTCCTACGAGCAGTACTTC.

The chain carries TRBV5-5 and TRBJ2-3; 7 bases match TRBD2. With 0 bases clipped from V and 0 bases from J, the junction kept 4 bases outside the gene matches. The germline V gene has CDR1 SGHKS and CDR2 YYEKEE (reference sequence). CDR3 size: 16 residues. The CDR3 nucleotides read TGTGCCAGCAGCTTGGTCGGGGGGTCTAGCACAGATACGCAGTATTTT. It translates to CASSLVGGSSTDTQYF.

As DNA, the CDR3 is TGTGCCAGCAGCCCCCGACTGGCGGGAGGTGAAGAGCAGTTCTTC. It specifies CASSPRLAGGEEQFF. This chain joins TRBV7-6 and TRBJ2-1; 8 bases line up with TRBD2. V trimming: 5 bases; J trimming: 10 bases; junction bases outside the gene matches: 13. This CDR3 has 15 amino acids. The germline V gene encodes CDR1 SGHVS and CDR2 FNYEAQ.

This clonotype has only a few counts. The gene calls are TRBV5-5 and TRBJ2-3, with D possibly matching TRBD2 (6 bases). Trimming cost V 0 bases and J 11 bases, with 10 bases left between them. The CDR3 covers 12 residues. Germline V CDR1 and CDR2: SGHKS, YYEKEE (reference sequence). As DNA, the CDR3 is TGTGCCAGCAGCTTGGCGGGGACTTTGCAGTATTTT. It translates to CASSLAGTLQYF.